These T cell receptor beta chains were read from a single sample in a study of response to subunit inactivated influenza vaccine. A single record per CDR3 protein comes from TCRdb applying MiXCR to the RT-PCR reads. Here the sample spans around 760,000 distinct CDR3 sequences, 14% being singletons. Sequenced here: PBMCs from blood, sampled 14 to 15 days before vaccination. These receptor sequences come from a man aged 45-65 years who received an inactivated influenza vaccine. The CDR3 runs from the conserved cysteine through the conserved F or W. A D gene is named only where the DNA matches it firmly. Part of the rows lack a size; the others show once, few, many or a class for expanded clones.

>.|TRBV7-9|TRBJ1-1|few|14
TGTGCCAGCAGCTTAACCACGGGGAACGGTGAAGCTTTCTTT
CASSLTTGNGEAFF
>.|TRBV7-2|TRBJ2-7|.|12
TGTGCCAGCAGCTCCGTATCCTACGAGCAGTACTTC
CASSSVSYEQYF
>TRBD2|TRBV12-3/TRBV12-4|TRBJ2-7|.|16
TGTGCCAGCAGCCCCGGACTAGCGGGGCCAACCTACGAGCAGTACTTC
CASSPGLAGPTYEQYF
>TRBD1|TRBV20-1|TRBJ1-6|.|13
TGCAGTGCTCGGGCCGATAGGACAGGGGGCCTTTCCTTT
CSARADRTGGLSF
>TRBD1|TRBV10-2|TRBJ2-7|.|15
TGCGCCAGCAGCCGGACAGGGGCCCTGGGGTTTGAGCAGTACTTC
CASSRTGALGFEQYF
>TRBD2|TRBV4-3|TRBJ2-7|.|17
TGCGCCAGCAGCCAAGACACGGGGACTAGCGAGAAATACGAGCAGTACTTC
CASSQDTGTSEKYEQYF
>.|TRBV18|TRBJ2-7|.|13
TGTGCCAGCTCACCCCCACACCTTTACGAGCAGTACTTC
CASSPPHLYEQYF
>TRBD2|TRBV2|TRBJ2-1|.|15
TGTGCCAGCAGTGAAAAGTCTAGCGGGGGGAATGAGCAGTTCTTC
CASSEKSSGGNEQFF
>.|TRBV10-3|TRBJ2-1|.|11
TGTGCCATCGGGAGTTACAATGAGCAGTTCTTC
CAIGSYNEQFF
>TRBD2|TRBV7-2|TRBJ2-5|few|15
TGTGCCAGCAGCGGGACTAGCGGGTACCAAGAGACCCAGTACTTC
CASSGTSGYQETQYF
>TRBD2|TRBV20-1|TRBJ2-3|few|11
TGCAGTGCTAGGAGGCGGGGGTCCGGTTTTTTT
CSARRRGSGFF
>.|TRBV20-1|TRBJ2-1|.|15
TGCAGTGCTCGACCTAGAGGGAGGACTCTAAATGAGCAGTTCTTC
CSARPRGRTLNEQFF
>TRBD2|TRBV20-1|TRBJ2-7|few|15
TGCAGTGCTACTAATCGCCGGGGGACTAGCTACGAGCAGTACTTC
CSATNRRGTSYEQYF
>.|TRBV20-1|TRBJ1-6|few|14
TGCAGTGCTAGAGTACCTCCCTATAATTCACCCCTCCACTTT
CSARVPPYNSPLHF
>.|TRBV6-1|TRBJ2-3|.|14
TGTGCCAGCAGTCCAGATCTGAATGCAGATACGCAGTATTTT
CASSPDLNADTQYF
>.|TRBV5-8|TRBJ1-4|few|13
TGTGCCAGCAGTAAAAGGGCTAATGAAAAACTGTTTTTT
CASSKRANEKLFF
>TRBD1|TRBV24-1|TRBJ1-2|few|13
TGTGCCACCACCGACGACAGGGGGTACGGCCACACCTTC
CATTDDRGYGHTF
>TRBD2|TRBV10-3|TRBJ2-7|.|13
TGTGCCATCAGTGGCGGGGGAAACTACGAGCAGTACTTC
CAISGGGNYEQYF
>TRBD1|TRBV3-1|TRBJ2-1|many|14
TGTGCCAGCAGCCAGTGGGACAGATCCAATGAGCAGTTCTTC
CASSQWDRSNEQFF
>.|TRBV5-1|TRBJ2-2|few|17
TGCGCCAGCAGCCCTGGAGGGGGACGAAACATCCCCGGGGAGCTGTTTTTT
CASSPGGGRNIPGELFF
>TRBD2|TRBV20-1|TRBJ2-1|.|15
TGCAGTGCTCCACCGGGGGGCGGGAGGATGAATGAGCAGTTCTTC
CSAPPGGGRMNEQFF
>TRBD1|TRBV29-1|TRBJ1-1|few|14
TGCAGCGTGGGCACAGGGGGTATGAACACTGAAGCTTTCTTT
CSVGTGGMNTEAFF
>.|TRBV7-8|TRBJ1-1|many|15
TGTGCCAGCAGCTTAGTAAGAACAGAAAACACTGAAGCTTTCTTT
CASSLVRTENTEAFF
>.|TRBV4-1|TRBJ2-5|few|15
TGCGCCAGCAGCCAAAGACCGGGACCTCAAGAGACCCAGTACTTC
CASSQRPGPQETQYF
>.|TRBV14|TRBJ2-2|few|15
TGTGCCAGCAGCCAAGATACGGCTACTCCCGGGGAGCTGTTTTTT
CASSQDTATPGELFF
>.|TRBV10-1|TRBJ2-3|.|16
TGCGCCAGGAAAACTCCAGGGCCCCTCAGCACAGATACGCAGTATTTT
CARKTPGPLSTDTQYF
>.|TRBV28|TRBJ2-4|few|15
TGTGCCAGCAGTTTTCCCACAGGGAGTAAAAACATTCAGTACTTC
CASSFPTGSKNIQYF
>TRBD2|TRBV6-1|TRBJ2-7|.|16
TGTGCCAGCAGCTGGACTAGCGGGAGGATCTACTACGAGCAGTACTTC
CASSWTSGRIYYEQYF
>TRBD2|TRBV18|TRBJ2-3|.|19
TGTGCCAGCTGCGAGAAGAGCCTAGCGGGAGGGGATGGCACAGATACGCAGTATTTT
CASCEKSLAGGDGTDTQYF
>.|TRBV14|TRBJ1-1|few|15
TGTGCCAGCAGCCGAACAAGGTTGAAGAACACTGAAGCTTTCTTT
CASSRTRLKNTEAFF
>.|TRBV28|TRBJ1-2|.|13
TGTGCCAGCAGTTTGAGGGGGGGCGTTGGCTACACCTTC
CASSLRGGVGYTF
>.|TRBV29-1|TRBJ1-2|.|12
TGCAGCGTTCCTCACGGGGCCTATGGCTACACCTTC
CSVPHGAYGYTF
>.|TRBV12-3/TRBV12-4|TRBJ1-5|many|14
TGTGCCAGCAGTGGGGTGAATAGCAATCAGCCCCAGCATTTT
CASSGVNSNQPQHF
>.|TRBV4-1|TRBJ1-2|few|13
TGCGCCAGCAGCCACCAGGGTGGGTATGGCTACACCTTC
CASSHQGGYGYTF
>TRBD2|TRBV4-2|TRBJ2-5|.|17
TGTGCCAGCAGCCATGGGACTAGCGGGGGGTATGGGGAGACCCAGTACTTC
CASSHGTSGGYGETQYF
>.|TRBV20-1|TRBJ1-2|.|14
TGCAGTGCTAGTATAACCGGACACGTCTATGGCTACACCTTC
CSASITGHVYGYTF
>.|TRBV5-5|TRBJ1-1|many|15
TGTGCCAGCAGTTGGGGGCCGGGTAGGAACACTGAAGCTTTCTTT
CASSWGPGRNTEAFF
>.|TRBV15|TRBJ2-7|few|15
TGTGCCACCAGCAGGAGATCAGGGTACCTCTACGAGCAGTACTTC
CATSRRSGYLYEQYF
>.|TRBV6-5|TRBJ2-7|few|15
TGTGCCAGCAGTTACTCCAATCTGGGGACCTACGAGCAGTACTTC
CASSYSNLGTYEQYF
>TRBD2|TRBV5-6|TRBJ2-1|few|15
TGTGCCAGCAGCCCGACTAGCGGGTTGATCAATGAGCAGTTCTTC
CASSPTSGLINEQFF
>TRBD1|TRBV29-1|TRBJ2-2|.|13
TGCAGACCGGGACAGGGGGGCACCGGGGAGCTGTTTTTT
CRPGQGGTGELFF
>.|TRBV12-3/TRBV12-4|TRBJ1-1|few|16
TGTGCCAGCAGTCGAGGTGGGTTGGGCCTTACCACTGAAGCTTTCTTT
CASSRGGLGLTTEAFF
>.|TRBV10-3|TRBJ2-1|.|13
TGTGCCATCAGTGCGCAGGGGCTCAATGAGCAGTTCTTC
CAISAQGLNEQFF
>.|TRBV2|TRBJ2-1|many|15
TGTGCCAGCAGAGGGTCCGGTGGCTCCTACAATGAGCAGTTCTTC
CASRGSGGSYNEQFF
>TRBD1|TRBV20-1|TRBJ2-5|.|14
TGCAGTGCTACCGCAGGGGGCGGGCGAGAGACCCAGTACTTC
CSATAGGGRETQYF
>TRBD1|TRBV20-1|TRBJ2-1|.|12
TGCAGTGGAGGACAGGGGTTCGATGAGCAGTTCTTC
CSGGQGFDEQFF
>.|TRBV4-2|TRBJ1-3|.|14
TGTGCCAGCAGCCAGGGGTTTGAGGGAAACACCATATATTTT
CASSQGFEGNTIYF
>.|TRBV7-8|TRBJ2-3|once|13
TGTGCCAGCAGGGGGGCTTTCTCAGATACGCAGTATTTT
CASRGAFSDTQYF
>TRBD2|TRBV12-3/TRBV12-4|TRBJ2-1|.|16
TGTGCCAGCAGACCGTTTGGCGGGAGCCATTACAATGAGCAGTTCTTC
CASRPFGGSHYNEQFF
>TRBD1|TRBV5-1|TRBJ2-1|.|15
TGCGCCAGCAGCTTGGGACAGGGGATGAACAATGAGCAGTTCTTC
CASSLGQGMNNEQFF
>.|TRBV6-2/TRBV6-3|TRBJ2-1|.|12
TGTGCCAGCAGTTACGTCGGGCTTGAGCAGTTCTTC
CASSYVGLEQFF
>.|TRBV5-1|TRBJ1-4|.|13
TGCGCCAGCAGCTTGGCCAGGGGAGAAAAACTGTTTTTT
CASSLARGEKLFF
>.|TRBV19|TRBJ1-2|.|14
TGTGCCAGTGCCTCATCACCCAGGAACTATGGCTACACCTTC
CASASSPRNYGYTF